Each of the 11 T cell receptor beta chains below was sequenced from the same sample in a study of OX40 agonist ivuxolimab in advanced cancers. Profiling relied on immunoSEQ multiplex PCR, and the TCRdb table lists in-frame clones only, not all of them. The table shows approximately 72,000 clones, with 65% to 85% occurring only once. The specimen was CD4+ or CD8+ T cells sorted from blood, collected in a trial of the OX40 agonist ivuxolimab. These receptors all come from an adult with an advanced solid tumor such as melanoma, head and neck, liver or kidney cancer.

The chain combines TRBV28 with TRBJ2-6, with D possibly being TRBD1 (6 bases). The CDR3 extends over 15 amino acids. The germline CDR1 and CDR2 sequences are MDHEN and SYDVKM. V was shortened by 7 bases and J by 1 base, with 11 bases between the two germline ends. CDR3 amino acids: CASNLGGSGANVLTF. The CDR3 DNA reads TGTGCCAGCAACTTAGGGGGATCTGGGGCCAACGTCCTGACTTTC.

V is TRBV7-3 and J is TRBJ2-5; 14 bases map to TRBD2. The tail of the sequence fits TRBJ2-7 better, so the J call may be wrong. The CDR3 runs 15 residues. Germline assignment: CDR1 SGHTA and CDR2 FQGTGA. CDR3 sequence reads: CASSLGLAGVHEQYF. The CDR3, as DNA: TGTGCCAGCAGCTTGGGACTAGCGGGAGTGCACGAGCAGTACTTC.

This chain uses TRBV19 with TRBJ2-2; a possible D gene is TRBD2 (6 bases). Trimming removed 0 bases at V and 10 bases at J, with 12 bases between. The CDR3 loop spans 14 amino acids. The germline V gene encodes CDR1 LNHDA and CDR2 SQIVND (reference sequence). CDR3: CASSIEGGGEELFF. As DNA, the CDR3 is TGTGCCAGTAGTATAGAGGGCGGCGGGGAGGAGCTGTTTTTT.

This rearrangement joins TRBV5-6 to TRBJ1-2; no clear D gene. The V gene lost 1 base and the J gene lost 8 bases, with 12 bases spanning the gap. This CDR3 is 13 amino acids long. Germline CDR1 SGHDT, CDR2 YYEEEE. CDR3 amino acids: CASSLSRPSGYTF. The CDR3 DNA reads as TGTGCCAGCAGCTTGTCCAGACCTTCGGGCTACACCTTC.

The V and J genes are TRBV30 and TRBJ2-7, with 12 bases lining up with TRBD1. J gave up 10 bases and V 0 bases, and 4 bases lay outside the gene matches. From germline, CDR1 is GTSNPN and CDR2 SVGIG (reference sequence). The CDR3 length is 13 residues. CDR3 loop: CAWSVTGQGAQYF. For the CDR3, the DNA is TGTGCCTGGAGTGTAACGGGACAGGGGGCCCAGTACTTC.

V gene TRBV11-2 combines with J gene TRBJ1-3, with a weak D call TRBD1 (6 bases). V was cut by 0 bases and J by 16 bases, with 19 bases left in between. Germline V CDR1 and CDR2: SGHAT, FQNNGV. CDR3 size: 14 residues. The CDR3 region has the DNA TGTGCCAGCAGCTTAGATCAGGGGAACCCAGCCCGGTATTTT. It encodes CASSLDQGNPARYF.

J is TRBJ2-6 and V is TRBV19; maybe TRBD1 (6 bases). Germline V gives CDR1 LNHDA, CDR2 SQIVND (reference sequence). Trimming stripped 1 base from V and 1 base from J, with 8 bases between. CDR3 length: 16 residues. This chain's CDR3 is CASSIVQGSGANVLTF. CDR3 nucleotides: TGTGCCAGTAGTATAGTGCAGGGGTCTGGGGCCAACGTCCTGACTTTC.

This clone was recorded a few times. V and J are TRBV11-2 and TRBJ1-4; TRBD1 agrees at 9 bases. The CDR3 runs to 15 residues. V was clipped by 3 bases and J by 5 bases; unmatched bases: 4. Germline CDR1 is SGHAT and CDR2 is FQNNGV. The DNA of the CDR3 is TGTGCCAGCAGCTTTACGACAGGGGGAAATGAAAAACTGTTTTTT. The encoded protein is CASSFTTGGNEKLFF.

The chain uses TRBV5-1 and TRBJ2-2, with 7 positions matching TRBD2. Germline CDR1 SGHRS, CDR2 YFSETQ. The CDR3 is 18 residues long. V gave up 4 bases and J gave up 0 bases; unmatched junction bases: 12. The CDR3 loop reads CASSPPGGSAANTGELFF. The DNA of the CDR3 is TGCGCCAGCAGCCCCCCGGGGGGTTCGGCCGCGAACACCGGGGAGCTGTTTTTT.

The gene calls are TRBV2 and TRBJ2-1; a weak D match, TRBD2 (6 bases). Trimming stripped 6 bases from V and 8 bases from J, with 20 bases between. Per germline, CDR1 SNHLY and CDR2 FYNNEI. The CDR3 runs 15 residues. The CDR3 is CASSPLLGWGDEQFF. The CDR3 DNA follows: TGTGCCAGCAGCCCCCTCCTCGGTTGGGGGGATGAGCAGTTCTTC.

This clone was seen only once. V and J are TRBV29-1 and TRBJ1-4; no firm D call. This CDR3 is 16 amino acids long. Trimming cost V 2 bases and J 4 bases, with 17 bases left between them. Per germline, CDR1 SQVTM and CDR2 ANQGSEA. CDR3 sequence (DNA): TGCAGCGTTGAACCCCTCCAAGCGGCGGATAATGAAAAACTGTTTTTT. As protein: CSVEPLQAADNEKLFF.